Listed below are T cell receptor beta chains from one sample, sequenced in a study of blood T cell repertoires in COVID-19. Clones were sequenced by immunoSEQ multiplex PCR, and TCRdb holds only the in-frame ones, with some missing. The table includes approximately 68,000 clones, 86% detected once. Input material: peripheral blood. The receptors derive from a man aged 50 to 59 with active COVID-19. The CDR3 runs from the conserved cysteine through the conserved F or W. A D gene is named only where the DNA matches it firmly. Part of the rows lack a size; the others show once, few, many or a class for expanded clones.

CDR3	DNA	size	V	D	J
CASSLARVEGYTF	TGTGCCAGCAGCTTAGCCAGGGTGGAAGGCTACACCTTC	few	TRBV7-8	.	TRBJ1-2
CASSLGGLNEKLFF	TGTGCCAGCAGCTTAGGTGGTCTAAATGAAAAACTGTTTTTT	once	TRBV11-2	.	TRBJ1-4
CASSGQSNTEAFF	TGTGCCAGCAGCGGACAGTCGAACACTGAAGCTTTCTTT	.	TRBV7-9	.	TRBJ1-1
CATSRVAAGGRGYTF	TGTGCCACCAGCAGAGTTGCGGCAGGGGGCAGAGGCTACACCTTC	few	TRBV15	TRBD1	TRBJ1-2
CASYPGQPNTGELFF	TGTGCCAGTTATCCGGGACAGCCGAACACCGGGGAGCTGTTTTTT	.	TRBV18	TRBD1	TRBJ2-2
CASTRLAGEANIQYF	TGTGCCAGCACCAGACTAGCGGGAGAGGCGAACATTCAGTACTTC	.	TRBV2	TRBD2	TRBJ2-4
CASRERRGEGPTDTQYF	TGTGCCAGCAGAGAACGGCGGGGGGAGGGCCCCACAGATACGCAGTATTTT	once	TRBV11-2	TRBD2	TRBJ2-3
CASSARGGTTDTQYF	TGTGCCAGCAGTGCCCGCGGGGGCACGACAGATACGCAGTATTTT	.	TRBV6-4	.	TRBJ2-3
CASSFQGSYNEQFF	TGCGCCAGCAGCTTTCAGGGCTCCTACAATGAGCAGTTCTTC	.	TRBV5-1	.	TRBJ2-1
CASSLVQGNTEAFF	TGTGCCAGCAGCTTAGTTCAGGGGAACACTGAAGCTTTCTTT	.	TRBV7-9	.	TRBJ1-1
CASSFSRATEAFF	TGTGCCAGCAGCTTCAGTCGTGCCACTGAAGCTTTCTTT	.	TRBV11-2	.	TRBJ1-1
CASSAAGGDGYTF	TGTGCCAGCAGCGCTGCTGGGGGGGATGGCTACACCTTC	.	TRBV9	.	TRBJ1-2
CASSVVGGRVGDTQYF	TGTGCCAGCAGCGTAGTAGGGGGTAGAGTGGGAGATACGCAGTATTTT	.	TRBV9	.	TRBJ2-3
CASSTGWAFRNSNQPQHF	TGTGCCAGCAGTACCGGATGGGCATTCAGGAATAGCAATCAGCCCCAGCATTTT	.	TRBV21-1	.	TRBJ1-5
CASAGVKTNEKLFF	TGTGCCAGCGCAGGGGTCAAAACTAATGAAAAACTGTTTTTT	few	TRBV6-5	.	TRBJ1-4
CASSIQGREQYF	TGTGCCAGCAGCATACAGGGTCGCGAGCAGTACTTC	.	TRBV27	.	TRBJ2-7
CASSQMDRGQGEAFF	TGCGCCAGCAGCCAGATGGACAGGGGGCAGGGTGAAGCTTTCTTT	.	TRBV4-1	TRBD1	TRBJ1-1
CASSQGGGGTYGYTF	TGTGCCAGCAGCCAAGGCGGGGGCGGTACCTATGGCTACACCTTC	.	TRBV3-1/TRBV3-2	.	TRBJ1-2
CASSLRSGGADTQYF	TGTGCCAGCAGTTTACGCTCGGGAGGGGCAGATACGCAGTATTTT	few	TRBV28	TRBD2	TRBJ2-3
CASSFQLEFGETQYF	TGCGCCAGCAGCTTCCAATTGGAGTTCGGAGAGACCCAGTACTTC	once	TRBV5-1	.	TRBJ2-5
CASSQGTGQGGFLSYNEQFF	TGTGCCAGCAGCCAAGGAACGGGACAGGGTGGTTTTTTGTCCTACAATGAGCAGTTCTTC	once	TRBV11-3	TRBD1	TRBJ2-1
CASSTPGTGLDTQYF	TGTGCCAGCAGTACCCCGGGGACAGGGCTTGATACGCAGTATTTT	.	TRBV11-3	TRBD1	TRBJ2-3
CASSSHRATNEKLFF	TGTGCCAGTAGTTCCCACAGGGCAACTAATGAAAAACTGTTTTTT	.	TRBV19	.	TRBJ1-4
CASSQWGVGDTEAFF	TGTGCCAGCAGCCAATGGGGGGTCGGGGACACTGAAGCTTTCTTT	.	TRBV6-5	.	TRBJ1-1
CASSRDIDIPYEQYF	TGTGCCAGCAGCCGGGACATCGATATTCCCTACGAGCAGTACTTC	few	TRBV6-2/TRBV6-3	.	TRBJ2-7
CASSLRDRGGSEKLFF	TGTGCCAGCAGCCTCAGGGACAGGGGTGGGAGTGAAAAACTGTTTTTT	.	TRBV5-6	TRBD1	TRBJ1-4
CASSPGQVAYEQYF	TGTGCCAGTAGCCCGGGACAGGTAGCCTACGAGCAGTACTTC	.	TRBV19	TRBD1	TRBJ2-7
CASSPRGGGGGDTQYF	TGTGCTAGCAGCCCCCGCGGCGGGGGTGGGGGGGATACGCAGTATTTT	.	TRBV7-7	TRBD2	TRBJ2-3
CASSSRTGRQPQHF	TGTGCCAGCAGTTCCCGGACAGGGAGACAGCCCCAGCATTTT	.	TRBV27	TRBD1	TRBJ1-5
CASSQGEAFF	TGTGCCAGCAGTCAGGGTGAAGCTTTCTTT	.	TRBV2	.	TRBJ1-1
CASSKAALAEINYNEQFF	TGTGCCAGCAGCAAAGCCGCACTAGCGGAGATTAACTACAATGAGCAGTTCTTC	.	TRBV21-1	.	TRBJ2-1
CASSLLWGGAGNQPQHF	TGTGCCAGCAGTTTACTTTGGGGGGGGGCGGGCAATCAGCCCCAGCATTTT	.	TRBV27	.	TRBJ1-5
CASSLTWRGVAGGFRHYNEQFF	TGCGCCAGCAGCCTCACGTGGCGTGGGGTAGCGGGAGGGTTTCGTCACTACAATGAGCAGTTCTTC	.	TRBV4-3	TRBD2	TRBJ2-1
CASSEMGSLWYYTF	TGTGCCAGCAGTGAAATGGGCTCCCTCTGGTACTACACCTTC	.	TRBV2	.	TRBJ1-2
CASSITAYNSPLHF	TGTGCCAGCAGCATCACAGCATATAATTCACCCCTCCACTTT	.	TRBV3-1/TRBV3-2	.	TRBJ1-6
CASSPRTRGDEQYF	TGTGCCAGCAGCCCCCGGACTAGGGGGGACGAGCAGTACTTC	.	TRBV7-2	.	TRBJ2-7
CASSSTGSETQYF	TGTGCCAGCAGCAGCACAGGGTCGGAGACCCAGTACTTC	.	TRBV7-2	.	TRBJ2-5
CASSEGGREIGELFF	TGTGCCAGCAGCGAGGGGGGGCGGGAGATCGGGGAGCTGTTTTTT	.	TRBV5-4	.	TRBJ2-2
CASSQKPPKGVNSPLHF	TGTGCCAGCAGCCAAAAACCGCCCAAGGGAGTTAATTCACCCCTCCACTTT	.	TRBV27	.	TRBJ1-6
CASSLRFYLGSNYGYTF	TGTGCCAGCAGCTTAAGGTTTTATCTAGGGAGTAACTATGGCTACACCTTC	.	TRBV7-3	.	TRBJ1-2
CASSRTSGRDVEQFF	TGCGCCAGCAGCCGGACTAGCGGGAGGGATGTTGAGCAGTTCTTC	.	TRBV5-1	TRBD2	TRBJ2-1
CASRTDQYSNQPQHF	TGTGCCAGTAGGACAGATCAATATAGCAATCAGCCCCAGCATTTT	.	TRBV19	.	TRBJ1-5
CASSLGRQGSGELFF	TGTGCCAGCAGCTTAGGGAGACAGGGATCCGGGGAGCTGTTTTTT	.	TRBV13	TRBD1	TRBJ2-2
CASSQETPPHHEQFF	TGTGCCAGCAGCCAAGAAACTCCTCCCCATCATGAGCAGTTCTTC	.	TRBV3-1/TRBV3-2	.	TRBJ2-1
CAISETGQGSDYGYTF	TGTGCCATCAGTGAGACAGGACAGGGATCGGACTATGGCTACACCTTC	.	TRBV10-3	TRBD1	TRBJ1-2
CASSSLGQAENTEAFF	TGTGCCAGCAGTTCCTTAGGACAGGCCGAAAACACTGAAGCTTTCTTT	.	TRBV28	TRBD1	TRBJ1-1